This is a list of T cell receptor beta chains from one sample in a study of blood T cells in healthy people across ages. TCRdb passed the 5' RACE reads through MiXCR, listing each CDR3 protein once. The sample gives about 640,000 distinct CDR3 sequences, 58% of which show up once; over 35% is in the top ten. Sequenced sample: blood. The receptors stem from a man in his sixties in good health. CDR3s include the opening cysteine and the closing phenylalanine or tryptophan. Not every row has a clone size; where given, it reads once, few, many or a size class.

clone_size	j_call	v_call	cdr3_aa
.	.	TRBV10-3	CAISERLAGEKAEETQYF
.	TRBJ2-4	TRBV5-1	CASSPGLGATAKNIQYF
.	TRBJ2-5	TRBV6-5	CASRPGQGRETQYF
.	TRBJ2-3	TRBV5-1	CASTSGRIGGEDTQYF
.	TRBJ1-5	TRBV4-1	CASSQGAGGYQPQHF
.	TRBJ2-1	TRBV6-5	CASSRSDEQFF
.	TRBJ1-1	TRBV29-1	CSVWTARTEAFF
few	TRBJ2-1	TRBV7-8	CASSPTTSSYNEQFF
.	TRBJ2-7	TRBV3-1	CASSNRGVGKREEQYF
few	TRBJ2-3	TRBV5-1	CASSRVRGSADTQYF
.	TRBJ2-3	TRBV6-4	CASSEGIGSAQYF
few	TRBJ1-2	TRBV5-1	CASSFGKGGYGYTF
.	TRBJ2-5	TRBV4-2	CASSQDQRGGREAQYF
once	TRBJ2-5	TRBV20-1	CSARATGGETQYF
.	TRBJ2-3	TRBV6-5	CASSYSGLAGPRGDTQYF
.	TRBJ2-1	TRBV27	CASSPGRFPNEQFF
.	TRBJ2-7	TRBV5-6	CASSQFDRGDSYEQYF
.	TRBJ2-5	TRBV5-1	CASTIRGSGETQYF
.	TRBJ1-3	TRBV27	CASRRDARSGNTIYF
.	TRBJ2-2	TRBV3-1	CASSQRAAGELFF
once	TRBJ2-4	TRBV27	CASTRPDGTVGKNIQYF
few	TRBJ1-1	TRBV29-1	CSVGTGGKNTEAFF
.	TRBJ1-2	TRBV15	CATSREGGGWYGYTF
.	TRBJ2-2	TRBV7-2	CASSTPLAGVNTGELFF
.	TRBJ2-6	TRBV5-4	CASRGNSGANVLTF
.	TRBJ1-2	TRBV29-1	CSVDSPGKYGYTF
.	TRBJ2-7	TRBV11-2	CASSLGPTSYEQYF
few	TRBJ2-3	TRBV12-3/TRBV12-4	CASSLGSGAYDTQYF
.	TRBJ2-6	TRBV10-3	CAISAGDTGANVLTF
few	TRBJ2-5	TRBV6-1	CASNSQGARGETQYF
.	TRBJ2-3	TRBV12-3/TRBV12-4	CASSLFPPAGGPTDTQYF
.	TRBJ1-4	TRBV12-3/TRBV12-4	CASSPRGGANEKLFF
.	TRBJ2-4	TRBV5-1	CASSLNRGDSVQYF
.	TRBJ2-1	TRBV12-5	CASGSLPGHRNEQFF
.	TRBJ2-5	TRBV20-1	CSARDIQGRSGGPQETQYF
once	.	TRBV12-3/TRBV12-4	CASSASTGAPETQYF
once	TRBJ1-4	TRBV7-2	CASTKGRGGEKLFF
.	TRBJ2-6	TRBV10-3	CAISETSGGNSGANVLTF
few	TRBJ2-7	TRBV29-1	CSVLTGTNSYEQYF
.	TRBJ2-1	TRBV6-1	CASTRWGNSGGPYNEQFF
once	TRBJ2-1	TRBV12-3/TRBV12-4	CASSLTSGGAHEQFF
.	TRBJ2-3	TRBV29-1	CSVGLSGGVVDTQYF
.	TRBJ1-4	TRBV29-1	CSVEEGGDEKLFF
.	TRBJ1-2	TRBV7-2	CASSSPGTFYGYTF
few	TRBJ2-7	TRBV4-1	CASSQDHGVAYEQYF
.	TRBJ2-3	TRBV4-1	CASSPRLAGYTDTQYF
once	TRBJ2-6	TRBV4-1	CASSQEGDGFAGANVLTF
.	TRBJ2-7	TRBV7-2	CASSFGGAWYEQYF
few	TRBJ2-4	TRBV7-6	CASSWTGSSEQYF
.	TRBJ1-2	TRBV6-6	CASSPGMTGGYDYTF
.	TRBJ2-4	TRBV7-8	CASAHLAKNIQYF
.	TRBJ1-2	TRBV25-1	CASSAGHGYTF
few	TRBJ2-1	TRBV12-3/TRBV12-4	CASSKGQGYNEQFF
.	TRBJ2-5	TRBV7-2	CASSVALGETQYF
.	TRBJ2-1	TRBV27	CACSSGQGGYNEQFF
.	TRBJ2-3	TRBV2	CASSDPGLAQDTQYF
once	TRBJ2-4	TRBV7-2	CARSLVGAAGNTAKNIQYF
.	TRBJ2-1	TRBV5-8	CASSLYSRGYNEQFF
once	TRBJ2-3	TRBV4-1	CASSQDDGGATDTQYF
.	TRBJ2-1	TRBV7-3	CASSPVAHGGGEQFF